This TCR beta chain stems from a study of shared clonotypes between healthy human individuals (dated by TCRdb to about 2020). Background for the entire study: The cohort comprised two women and three men aged 18 to 49 years. Between about 0.9 and 8.9 billion PBMCs per donor were obtained by leukapheresis. For each donor, CD4 naive and CD4 memory were each given three plates, CD8 naive was given two plates, and CD8 memory was given one plate. Blood TCR repertoires of a handful of healthy adults were deeply sequenced to estimate repertoire size and the extent of clonotype sharing between individuals. To increase sequencing depth and limit assay-specific biases, TCR repertoire library preparation and sequencing were carried out by different laboratories using diverse techniques.

Comment on this clone: No cognate antigen has been identified for it. No much larger clone exists at a distance of one base, and base qualities are not known.

Using the deep immunoSEQ assay, multiplex PCR amplified TCR CDR3 regions from genomic DNA. Extracted genomic DNA from each cell subset was spread evenly across all wells of several immunoSEQ 96-well plates, with each plate serving as a replicate. Each replicate PCR for sorted subsets received about 180 ng genomic DNA, equal to roughly 30,000 T cell genomes. Purified libraries were measured with a Qubit 3.0 fluorometer, size-checked on a Bioanalyzer 2100, and measured again with the KAPA Library Quantification kit. A separate single-read 150-cycle Illumina NextSeq 550 flow cell was used to sequence each immunoSEQ 96-well plate. On the authors' methods: Because only junctional sequences without quality scores were contained in the immunoSEQ output, filtering matching that applied to full-length reads could not be performed. Sequences were annotated with PyIR, a Python wrapper for IgBLAST v1.9, and V/J genes and CDR3 were assigned using IMGT germline references. Reads were removed for weak V/J assignments (E-value above 1e-6), missing CDR3, stop codons, out-of-frame junctions, or ambiguous translated residues. A V3J clonotype was defined by an identical inferred V gene, J gene, and CDR3 amino acid sequence. To compute the percentage overlap between repertoires, the number of shared unique clonotypes was divided by the size of the smaller repertoire. Repertoire richness was assessed with RTK rarefaction, the Chao1 estimator, and Recon v2.1 estimates of unobserved clonotypes. Generation probabilities were computed with OLGA for all TCRbeta clonotypes obtained by the gDNA method from several donors. TCRdb retrieved this table from immuneACCESS and kept in-frame rearrangements only. Not all clones are present; in checked studies, unresolved V genes account for under half, and no reason is known for the remainder. V and J calls and clone size are as listed in that table; D and trimming were resolved from the DNA. Within this sample are a few million clones, with approximately 93% of them counted one time only. Jointly, the top ten make up 0.35% to 0.45% of the sample.

Overall study outcomes, separate from this receptor: Sampling was restricted to blood, and TCR repertoires in tissue are likely to differ from TCR repertoires in blood. Approximately 5% of naive CD4, 3.5% of naive CD8, around 2.3% of memory CD4, and 0.35% to 0.4% of memory CD8 clonotypes were shared across a few donors. The small number of donors limited the genetic and exposure-history diversity represented. Naive subsets generally had larger estimated clonotype richness than memory subsets. Based on pairwise subsampling, the degree of clonotype sharing among donors was expected to be affected by sequencing depth. Rarefaction of sorted-subset datasets indicated incomplete sequencing despite the large sequencing depth. Compared with non-shared clonotypes, the clonotypes found in all four sorted-subset donors had higher generation probabilities.

Sequences KGHSH (CDR1) and LQKENI (CDR2) are obtained from the germline V gene. The CDR3 runs 15 residues from the cysteine to the phenylalanine. Only CDR3 DNA remains: 45 bases, in frame from the first base. Unmatched junction bases come to 10, with V trimmed by 5 bases and J by 8 bases. The donors were healthy, HIV-negative adults with no recently reported acute infections or vaccinations. Every donor was a Caucasian adult residing in Nashville, Tennessee, USA. CD4+ T cells were enriched through magnetic negative selection, after which naive cells were positively selected on CD45RA and the remaining negative fraction served as the memory subset. Blood was obtained by leukapheresis, after which PBMCs were separated by Ficoll-Histopaque density gradient centrifugation and cryopreserved in liquid nitrogen vapor phase. Analytical flow cytometry was used to check the purity and quantity of every magnetically sorted T cell population. Genomic DNA was isolated from every sorted fraction and measured by UV absorbance on a Nanodrop 2000c.

The receptor comes from a man younger than 30 in good health. Some clones in this sample may be carry-over from other donors' samples. The chain links TRBV18 with TRBJ2-1, with 9 junctional bases fitting TRBD2. The source material was naive CD4+ T cells from PBMCs. The cell subset or site label corresponds to: CD45RA+ positively selected. Read as DNA, the sequence is TGTGCCAGCTCATCCGCGGGAGGGCTGTATGATGAGCAGTTCTTC. This sequence encodes CASSSAGGLYDEQFF.